This record covers a single T cell receptor (beta chain). This record comes from a study of T cell changes during pregnancy in multiple sclerosis. The CDR3 is made up of 15 amino acids. The germline gives CDR1 MRHNA, CDR2 SNTAGT. Trimming cost V 2 bases and J 4 bases, with 11 bases left between them. The data were produced by immunoSEQ multiplex PCR, yet TCRdb's version contains in-frame clones alone and is incomplete. The table has 15,000 to 20,000 clones, approximately 86% seen once; the top ten hold around 12%. The input for sequencing was CD8+ T cells from peripheral blood mononuclear cells, taken after pregnancy. The sequence was obtained from a female donor in good health, enrolled as a control in a pregnancy study. This sequence joins TRBV6-4 and TRBJ2-2; no clear D gene. CDR3: CASSDSSISTGELFF. The CDR3 nucleotides read TGTGCCAGCAGTGACAGCTCCATAAGCACCGGGGAGCTGTTTTTT.